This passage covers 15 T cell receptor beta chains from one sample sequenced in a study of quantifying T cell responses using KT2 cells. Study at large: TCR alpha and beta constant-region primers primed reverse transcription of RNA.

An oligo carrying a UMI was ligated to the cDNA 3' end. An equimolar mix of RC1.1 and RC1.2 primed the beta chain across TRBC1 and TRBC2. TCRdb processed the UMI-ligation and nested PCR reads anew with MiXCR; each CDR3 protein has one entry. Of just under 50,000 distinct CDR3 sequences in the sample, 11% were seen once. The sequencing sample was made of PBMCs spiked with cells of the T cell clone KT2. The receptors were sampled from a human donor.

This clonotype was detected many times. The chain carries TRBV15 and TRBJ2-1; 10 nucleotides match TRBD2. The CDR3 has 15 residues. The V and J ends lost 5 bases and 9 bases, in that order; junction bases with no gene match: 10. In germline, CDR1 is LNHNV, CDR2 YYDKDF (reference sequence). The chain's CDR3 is CATSVSGGVVVEQFF. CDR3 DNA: TGTGCCACCAGCGTAAGCGGGGGGGTTGTAGTTGAGCAGTTCTTC. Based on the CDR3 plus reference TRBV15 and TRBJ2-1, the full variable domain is DAMVIQNPRYQVTQFGKPVTLSCSQTLNHNVMYWYQQKSSQAPKLLFHYYDKDFNNEADTPDNFQSRRPNTSFCFLDIRSPGLGDTAMYLCATSVSGGVVVEQFFGPGTRLTVL.

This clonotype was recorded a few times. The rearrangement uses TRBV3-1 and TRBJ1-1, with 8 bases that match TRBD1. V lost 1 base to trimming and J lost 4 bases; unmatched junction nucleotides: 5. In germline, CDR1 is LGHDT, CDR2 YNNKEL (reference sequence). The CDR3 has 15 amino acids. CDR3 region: CASSQGPGGRTEAFF. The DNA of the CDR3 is TGTGCCAGCAGCCAAGGTCCAGGGGGCCGCACTGAAGCTTTCTTT.

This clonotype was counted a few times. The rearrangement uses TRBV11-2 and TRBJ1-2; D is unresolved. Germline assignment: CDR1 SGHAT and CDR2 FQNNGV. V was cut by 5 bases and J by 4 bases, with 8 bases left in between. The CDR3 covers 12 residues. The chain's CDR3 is CASSRPGYGYTF. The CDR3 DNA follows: TGTGCCAGCAGCCGACCCGGCTATGGCTACACCTTC.

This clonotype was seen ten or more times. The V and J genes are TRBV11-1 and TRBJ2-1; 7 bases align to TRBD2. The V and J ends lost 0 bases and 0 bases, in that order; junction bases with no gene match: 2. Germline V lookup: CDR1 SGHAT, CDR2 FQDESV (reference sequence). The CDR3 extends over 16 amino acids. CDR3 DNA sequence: TGTGCCAGCAGCTTAGCGGGGGAGGGCTCCTACAATGAGCAGTTCTTC. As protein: CASSLAGEGSYNEQFF.

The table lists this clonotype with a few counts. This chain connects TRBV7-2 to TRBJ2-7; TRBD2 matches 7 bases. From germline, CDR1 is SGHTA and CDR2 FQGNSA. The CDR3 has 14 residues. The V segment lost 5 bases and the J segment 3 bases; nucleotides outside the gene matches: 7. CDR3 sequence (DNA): TGTGCCAGCAGCCCCTATCGGGGGGTCTACGAGCAGTACTTC. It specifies CASSPYRGVYEQYF.

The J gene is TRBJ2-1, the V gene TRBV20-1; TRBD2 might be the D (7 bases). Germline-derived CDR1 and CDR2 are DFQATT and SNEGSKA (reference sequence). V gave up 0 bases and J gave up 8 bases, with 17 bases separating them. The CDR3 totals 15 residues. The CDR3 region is CSARDWGGAGDEQFF. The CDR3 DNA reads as TGCAGTGCTAGAGATTGGGGGGGGGCCGGAGATGAGCAGTTCTTC.

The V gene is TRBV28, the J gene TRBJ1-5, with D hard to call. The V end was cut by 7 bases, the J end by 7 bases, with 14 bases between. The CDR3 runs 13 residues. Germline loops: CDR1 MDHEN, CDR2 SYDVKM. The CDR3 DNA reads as TGTGCCAGCAATGGCGGAAGTGGCCAGCCCCAGCATTTT. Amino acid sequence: CASNGGSGQPQHF. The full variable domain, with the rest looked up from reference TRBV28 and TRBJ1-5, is DVKVTQSSRYLVKRTGEKVFLECVQDMDHENMFWYRQDPGLGLRLIYFSYDVKMKEKGDIPEGYSVSREKKERFSLILESASTNQTSMYLCASNGGSGQPQHFGDGTRLSIL.

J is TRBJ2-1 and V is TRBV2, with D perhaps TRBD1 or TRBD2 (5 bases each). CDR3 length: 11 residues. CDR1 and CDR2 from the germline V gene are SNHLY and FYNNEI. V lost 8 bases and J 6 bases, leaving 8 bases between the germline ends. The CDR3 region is CASGTRNEQFF. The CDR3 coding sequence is TGTGCCAGCGGGACCCGCAATGAGCAGTTCTTC.

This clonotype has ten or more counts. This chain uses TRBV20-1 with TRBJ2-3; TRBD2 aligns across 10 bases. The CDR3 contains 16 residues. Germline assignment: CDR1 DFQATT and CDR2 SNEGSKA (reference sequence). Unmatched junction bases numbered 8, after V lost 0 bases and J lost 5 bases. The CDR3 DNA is TGCAGTGCTAGAGACCCAACTAGCGGGGATGTAGATACGCAGTATTTT. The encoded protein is CSARDPTSGDVDTQYF.

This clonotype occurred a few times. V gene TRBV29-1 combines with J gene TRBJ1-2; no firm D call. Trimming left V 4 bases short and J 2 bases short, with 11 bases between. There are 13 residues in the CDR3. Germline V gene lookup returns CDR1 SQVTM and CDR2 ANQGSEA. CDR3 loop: CSVVGGPNYGYTF. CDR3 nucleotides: TGCAGCGTTGTGGGCGGACCGAACTATGGCTACACCTTC.

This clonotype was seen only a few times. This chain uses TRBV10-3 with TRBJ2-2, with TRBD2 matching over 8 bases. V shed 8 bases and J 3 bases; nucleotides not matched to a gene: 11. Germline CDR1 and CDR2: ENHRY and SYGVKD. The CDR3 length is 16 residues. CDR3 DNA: TGTGCCATCGGGTCCACAGCGGGGGCGGACACCGGGGAGCTGTTTTTT. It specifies CAIGSTAGADTGELFF.

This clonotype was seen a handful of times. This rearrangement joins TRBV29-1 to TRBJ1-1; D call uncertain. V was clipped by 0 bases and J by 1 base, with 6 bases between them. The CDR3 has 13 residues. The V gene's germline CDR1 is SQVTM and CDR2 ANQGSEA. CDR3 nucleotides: TGCAGCGTTGAAGATGGGCGGAACACTGAAGCTTTCTTT. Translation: CSVEDGRNTEAFF.

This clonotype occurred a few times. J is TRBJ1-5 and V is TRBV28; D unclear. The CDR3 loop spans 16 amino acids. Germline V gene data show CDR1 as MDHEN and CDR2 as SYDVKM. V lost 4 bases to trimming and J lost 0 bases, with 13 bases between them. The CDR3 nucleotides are TGTGCCAGCAGTTCTCGATCCGATTATAGCAATCAGCCCCAGCATTTT. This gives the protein CASSSRSDYSNQPQHF.

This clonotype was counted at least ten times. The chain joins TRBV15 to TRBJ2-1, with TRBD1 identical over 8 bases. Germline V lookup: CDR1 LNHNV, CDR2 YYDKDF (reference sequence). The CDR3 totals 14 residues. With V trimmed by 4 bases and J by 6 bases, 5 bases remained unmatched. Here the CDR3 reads CATSIGQGTNEQFF. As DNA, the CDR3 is TGTGCCACCAGCATCGGACAGGGAACCAATGAGCAGTTCTTC.

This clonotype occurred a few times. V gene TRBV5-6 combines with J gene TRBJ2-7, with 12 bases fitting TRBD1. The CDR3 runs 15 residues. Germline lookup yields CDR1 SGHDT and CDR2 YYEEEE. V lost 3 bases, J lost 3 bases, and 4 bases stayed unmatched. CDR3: CASSWGQGANYEQYF. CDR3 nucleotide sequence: TGTGCCAGCAGCTGGGGACAGGGGGCGAACTACGAGCAGTACTTC.